A selection of T cell receptor beta chains follows, all from one sample in a study of blood T cell repertoires in COVID-19. Method: immunoSEQ multiplex PCR; TCRdb's copy keeps in-frame clones and lacks some. The repertoire holds roughly 100,000 clones, with almost 90% as singletons. The sequenced material came from peripheral blood. All receptors come from a human donor in a cohort sampled during active COVID-19. Each CDR3 is given with its conserved first and last residue. A D gene is named only where the DNA matches it firmly. Clone sizes are given selectively: once, few, many, or a class where the clone is expanded.

D | J | size | V | CDR3 | DNA
TRBD2 | TRBJ2-1 | once | TRBV27 | CASSLSSGSIQFF | TGTGCCAGCAGTTTATCGAGCGGGAGTATCCAGTTCTTC
NA | TRBJ2-7 | NA | TRBV7-6 | CASSFRGGPDYEQYF | TGTGCCAGCAGCTTTCGCGGGGGCCCGGACTACGAGCAGTACTTC
NA | TRBJ2-3 | NA | TRBV10-3 | CAIRSGSTDTQYF | TGTGCCATCAGATCGGGGAGCACAGATACGCAGTATTTT
NA | TRBJ2-5 | NA | TRBV2 | CASSDTGGAQETQYF | TGTGCCAGCAGTGATACCGGGGGAGCCCAAGAGACCCAGTACTTC
TRBD1 | TRBJ1-3 | NA | TRBV2 | CASTRDRVGSGNTIYF | TGTGCCAGCACCCGGGACAGGGTCGGATCTGGAAACACCATATATTTT
TRBD1 | TRBJ1-5 | once | TRBV30 | CAWAQGRDQPQHF | TGTGCCTGGGCACAGGGGCGGGATCAGCCCCAGCATTTT
NA | TRBJ1-4 | NA | TRBV18 | CASLGGPAEKLFF | TGTGCCAGTTTGGGGGGGCCGGCGGAAAAACTGTTTTTT
TRBD2 | TRBJ2-7 | NA | TRBV6-5 | CASSYGGGGFYEQYF | TGTGCCAGCAGTTACGGCGGGGGGGGTTTCTACGAGCAGTACTTC
NA | TRBJ2-7 | NA | TRBV4-3 | CASSQDVAGSYEQYF | TGCGCCAGCAGCCAAGATGTTGCCGGTTCCTACGAGCAGTACTTC
TRBD1 | TRBJ1-1 | NA | TRBV7-2 | CASSRGTGRSGEAFF | TGTGCCAGCAGCCGTGGGACAGGGAGGAGCGGTGAAGCTTTCTTT
NA | TRBJ2-1 | NA | TRBV7-2 | CASSLQLGDPRNEQFF | TGTGCCAGCAGCTTACAGCTTGGAGACCCTAGGAATGAGCAGTTCTTC
TRBD1 | TRBJ2-1 | NA | TRBV6-6 | CASSYLTAGGQGQFF | TGTGCCAGCAGTTACCTAACAGCCGGGGGACAGGGGCAGTTCTTC
NA | TRBJ1-6 | NA | TRBV7-2 | CASSLAASPLHF | TGTGCCAGCAGCTTAGCGGCCTCACCCCTCCACTTT
TRBD1 | TRBJ2-7 | few | TRBV4-2 | CASSPQGRSYEQYF | TGTGCCAGCAGCCCACAGGGGCGATCCTACGAGCAGTACTTC
NA | TRBJ2-7 | once | TRBV5-1 | CASSFAGVRYEQYF | TGCGCCAGCAGCTTCGCTGGAGTACGGTACGAGCAGTACTTC
NA | TRBJ1-1 | NA | TRBV5-4 | CASSFQGGDTEAFF | TGTGCCAGCAGCTTTCAGGGTGGGGACACTGAAGCTTTCTTT
NA | TRBJ1-4 | NA | TRBV28 | CASRGSIRGSGEKLFF | TGTGCCAGCAGGGGATCGATCAGGGGATCAGGTGAAAAACTGTTTTTT
NA | TRBJ1-5 | NA | TRBV7-9 | CASSLADMENSNQPQHF | TGTGCCAGCAGCTTAGCCGATATGGAGAATAGCAATCAGCCCCAGCATTTT